This TCR beta chain is from a study of cytotoxic CD8 clonotypes in ibrutinib-treated CLL. Study overall: Of a cohort that held about a dozen relapsed/refractory and over 14 treatment-naive patients, around 18 were IGHV unmutated.

General study findings and limits: Patients had baseline clonality above age-matched healthy donors, and this clonality moved with circulating CD8+ T-cell counts. Contraction or stability on treatment was seen for public clonotypes, which were uncommon.

The protocol was immunoSEQ multiplex PCR, while the TCRdb copy is restricted to in-frame clones and leaves out a portion. The sample carries approximately 84,000 clones, roughly 77% recorded once. About this clone: The antigen is undetermined.

Germline V gene sequence: CDR1 SGHVS, CDR2 FNYEAQ. The length of the CDR3 is 12 residues. V shed 5 bases and J shed 9 bases, with 13 bases lying between them. V gene TRBV7-6 combines with J gene TRBJ2-5, with D maybe TRBD2 (5 bases). This TCR was recovered from a human donor with chronic lymphocytic leukemia. Sequences were derived from PBMCs, sampled after 12 months of ibrutinib treatment. The CDR3, as DNA: TGTGCCAGCAGCCCTGGACCCGGGGCCCAGTACTTC. It encodes CASSPGPGAQYF.